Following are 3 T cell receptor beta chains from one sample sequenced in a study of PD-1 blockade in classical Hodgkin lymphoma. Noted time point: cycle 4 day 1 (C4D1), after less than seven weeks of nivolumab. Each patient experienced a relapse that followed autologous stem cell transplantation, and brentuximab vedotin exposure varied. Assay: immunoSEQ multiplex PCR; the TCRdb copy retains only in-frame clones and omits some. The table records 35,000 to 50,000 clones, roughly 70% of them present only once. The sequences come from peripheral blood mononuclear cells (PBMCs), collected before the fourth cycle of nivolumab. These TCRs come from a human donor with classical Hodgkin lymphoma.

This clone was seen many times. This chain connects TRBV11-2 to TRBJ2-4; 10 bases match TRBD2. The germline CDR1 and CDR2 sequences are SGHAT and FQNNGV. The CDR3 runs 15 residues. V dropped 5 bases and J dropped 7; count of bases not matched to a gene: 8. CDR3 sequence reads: CASSPRTSGGNIQYF. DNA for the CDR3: TGTGCCAGCAGCCCCCGGACTAGCGGCGGGAACATTCAGTACTTC.

The DNA for the CDR3 is TGTGCCAGCAGTGAGAATACAGGGGTTCGAGAGACCCAGTACTTC. It is translated as CASSENTGVRETQYF. The chain joins TRBV6-1 to TRBJ2-5; TRBD1 matches at 7 bases. CDR1 is MNHNS, CDR2 SASEGT, per germline. The J segment lost 4 bases and the V segment lost 3 bases, leaving 8 bases of the junction unmatched. This CDR3 region has 15 residues.

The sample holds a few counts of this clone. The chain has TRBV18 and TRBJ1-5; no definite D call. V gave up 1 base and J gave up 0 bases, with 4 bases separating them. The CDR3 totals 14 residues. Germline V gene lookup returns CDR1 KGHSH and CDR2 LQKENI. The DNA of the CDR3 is TGTGCCAGCTCACCACTGGGTAGCAATCAGCCCCAGCATTTT. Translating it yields CASSPLGSNQPQHF. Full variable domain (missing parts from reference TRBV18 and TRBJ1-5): NAGVMQNPRHLVRRRGQEARLRCSPMKGHSHVYWYRQLPEEGLKFMVYLQKENIIDESGMPKERFSAEFPKEGPSILRIQQVVRGDSAAYFCASSPLGSNQPQHFGDGTRLSIL.